These 25 T cell receptor beta chains came from one sample sequenced in a study of T cell repertoires in cytomegalovirus infection (dated by TCRdb to about 2019). Reads for this sample came from an Illumina HiSeq 1500. TCRdb reprocessed the public reads (quality trimming at Q25 with fastp, clone calling with MiXCR) and kept in-frame beta chains. Under each unique CDR3 protein, matching rows form one entry showing the most common genes and DNA. A total of roughly 350,000 distinct CDR3 sequences appear in this sample, about 32% of them only once. The ten largest clones take up approximately 13% of the sample. This specimen's treatment or condition label, per the study, means: in vitro stimulation with specific CMV peptide epitopes to enrich CMV-specific T cells. These receptors' targets are unknown. Sequences were derived from cultured PBMCs, sampled from culture after CMV antigen stimulation. The receptors stem from a human donor in good health (CMV status not recorded). Some clones in this sample may be carry-over from other donors' samples.

The chain employs TRBV7-2 and TRBJ1-2; tentatively, D is TRBD1 (5 bases). The germline gives CDR1 SGHTA, CDR2 FQGNSA. Trimming pared 1 base from V and 4 bases from J, leaving 13 bases between. This CDR3 has 15 residues. CDR3: CASSLGGQGVYGYTF. In nucleotides, the CDR3 is TGTGCCAGCAGCTTAGGTGGTCAGGGAGTCTATGGCTACACCTTC.

The CDR3 spells CASSLRGLDRGSGETQYF. CDR3 DNA: TGTGCCAGCAGTTTAAGGGGACTGGACAGGGGATCGGGAGAGACCCAGTACTTC. The chain is built from TRBV12-3 or TRBV12-4 and TRBJ2-5; 9 bases fit TRBD1. The CDR3 loop spans 18 amino acids. After removal of 2 bases from V and 4 bases from J, the junction contained 14 bases not matched to a gene.

This clonotype was seen more than once but under ten times. J is TRBJ1-2 and V is TRBV7-2; TRBD1 might be the D (5 bases). The CDR3 contains 11 residues. Deletions cut 6 bases from V and 13 bases from J, with 15 bases between. The V gene's germline CDR1 is SGHTA and CDR2 FQGNSA. The CDR3 DNA reads as TGTGCCAGCAGACGAGATGGGGGTGCCACCTTC. It yields the protein CASRRDGGATF.

The chain recombines TRBV5-1 with TRBJ1-3, with 10 bases lining up with TRBD1. Germline V gene lookup returns CDR1 SGHRS and CDR2 YFSETQ. V lost 3 bases and J lost 8; bases outside the gene matches: 5. The CDR3 totals 14 residues. CDR3 nucleotides: TGCGCCAGCAGCTGGGACAGGGGTGGGGACACCATATATTTT. It specifies CASSWDRGGDTIYF.

The gene calls are TRBV4-1 and TRBJ1-5, with 8 bases aligning to TRBD1. The V segment lost 4 bases and the J segment 9 bases; nucleotides outside the gene matches: 14. The CDR3 runs 16 residues. Germline V lookup: CDR1 MGHRA, CDR2 YSYEKL. The CDR3 here is CASSPFGQGVDWPQHF. The CDR3 nucleotides read TGCGCCAGCAGCCCATTCGGACAGGGCGTCGATTGGCCCCAGCATTTT.

This clonotype was found a few times. The gene calls are TRBV6-6 and TRBJ1-2; TRBD1 is a possible D gene (5 bases). Trimming pared 6 bases from V and 0 bases from J, leaving 14 bases between. The CDR3 is 15 amino acids. Germline V CDR1 and CDR2: MNHNY, SVGAGI (reference sequence). The DNA of the CDR3 is TGTGCCAGCAGAAAGCGGGGGGAAGCTAACTATGGCTACACCTTC. Protein: CASRKRGEANYGYTF.

With respect to this clonotype: The conserved final phenylalanine or tryptophan is absent from the CDR3, which likely points to a read error. The V and J genes are TRBV7-6 and TRBJ2-2; possibly TRBD1 for D (5 bases). V was cut by 5 bases and J by 5 bases, with 18 bases left in between. The CDR3 is made up of 16 amino acids. Per germline, CDR1 SGHVS and CDR2 FNYEAQ. In DNA, the CDR3 is TGTGCCAGCAGCCAAGAAAGGGGCGCTTATACCGGGGAGCTGTTTGTT. This translates into CASSQERGAYTGELFV.

This clonotype has only a few counts. The rearrangement uses TRBV7-2 and TRBJ2-2; 8 nucleotides align to TRBD1. CDR3 length: 15 residues. V lost 6 bases to trimming and J lost 1 base; unmatched junction nucleotides: 4. The germline V gene encodes CDR1 SGHTA and CDR2 FQGNSA. The CDR3 loop is CASRRGTGNTGELFF. CDR3 in DNA: TGTGCCAGCAGACGCGGGACAGGGAACACCGGGGAGCTGTTTTTT.

This clonotype was seen many times. V usage is TRBV7-2 and J usage is TRBJ1-2; tentatively, D is TRBD1 (6 bases). V lost 1 base to trimming and J lost 3 bases, with 9 bases between them. This CDR3 contains 14 residues. CDR1 is SGHTA, CDR2 FQGNSA, per germline. The CDR3 bases are TGTGCCAGCAGCTTAGTTTCAGGGGACTATGGCTACACCTTC. It specifies CASSLVSGDYGYTF.

The CDR3 DNA reads as TGTGCCACCATGATTCGGGGACAGGGGGTCCATGGCTATGGCTACACCTTC. Protein sequence: CATMIRGQGVHGYGYTF. V gene TRBV6-1 combines with J gene TRBJ1-2; 11 bases match TRBD1. This CDR3 spans 17 amino acids. Unmatched junction bases numbered 17, after V lost 10 bases and J lost 4 bases. The germline V gene has CDR1 MNHNS and CDR2 SASEGT.

The chain uses TRBV2 and TRBJ2-1, with TRBD2 matching 8 bases. V was pared by 1 base and J by 3 bases, with 2 bases of the junction left unmatched. The CDR3 has 15 amino acids. Looked up from germline, CDR1 is SNHLY and CDR2 is FYNNEI. CDR3 protein: CASSEGLAYYNEQFF. DNA of the CDR3: TGTGCCAGCAGTGAAGGACTAGCGTACTACAATGAGCAGTTCTTC. Variable domain in full (rest from reference TRBV2 and TRBJ2-1): EPEVTQTPSHQVTQMGQEVILRCVPISNHLYFYWYRQILGQKVEFLVSFYNNEISEKSEIFDDQFSVERPDGSNFTLKIRSTKLEDSAMYFCASSEGLAYYNEQFFGPGTRLTVL.

The J gene is TRBJ2-3, the V gene TRBV4-2; 9 bases are a match to TRBD1. With V trimmed by 0 bases and J by 9 bases, 4 bases remained unmatched. CDR3 length: 14 amino acids. Germline CDR1 reads LGHNA; CDR2 reads YNFKEQ. The CDR3 is CASSQEDRGLTQYF. CDR3 in DNA: TGTGCCAGCAGCCAAGAGGACAGGGGTTTGACGCAGTATTTT.

This clonotype has just a few counts. V usage is TRBV12-3 or TRBV12-4 and J usage is TRBJ1-4; no firm D call. V lost 6 bases and J 7 bases, leaving 18 bases between the germline ends. This CDR3 contains 15 residues. In DNA form, the CDR3 reads TGTGCCAGCAGCCCCAATTTCGGTGGCGGTGAAAAACTGTTTTTT. This encodes CASSPNFGGGEKLFF.

The chain combines TRBV6-6 with TRBJ1-6, with D possibly TRBD1 on 5 matching bases. Trimming stripped 7 bases from V and 5 bases from J, with 12 bases between. The CDR3 is made up of 14 amino acids. CDR1 and CDR2 (germline): MNHNY, SVGAGI (reference sequence). The CDR3 sequence is CASTQQEHNSPLHF. CDR3 nucleotides: TGTGCCAGCACCCAACAGGAACATAATTCACCCCTCCACTTT.

V usage is TRBV7-8 and J usage is TRBJ2-5; 7 nucleotides align to TRBD1. Unmatched junction bases numbered 12, after V lost 0 bases and J lost 5 bases. The germline gives CDR1 SGHVS, CDR2 FQNEAQ. This CDR3 spans 17 amino acids. CDR3 amino acids: CASSLAGRGYYSETQYF. The CDR3 coding sequence is TGTGCCAGCAGCTTAGCGGGCAGGGGGTATTACTCTGAGACCCAGTACTTC. Based on the CDR3 plus reference TRBV7-8 and TRBJ2-5, the full variable domain is GAGVSQSPRYKVAKRGQDVALRCDPISGHVSLFWYQQALGQGPEFLTYFQNEAQLDKSGLPSDRFFAERPEGSVSTLKIQRTQQEDSAVYLCASSLAGRGYYSETQYFGPGTRLLVL.

The table lists this clonotype with many counts. For the CDR3, the DNA is TGTGCCAGCAGCTTAGTAGAGGGAAGCAATCAGCCCCAGCATTTT. This encodes CASSLVEGSNQPQHF. The chain links TRBV7-6 to TRBJ1-5; D unclear. The CDR3 is 15 residues long. The V end was cut by 1 base, the J end by 1 base, with 8 bases between. Looked up from germline, CDR1 is SGHVS and CDR2 is FNYEAQ.

This clonotype was detected many times. The genes are TRBV4-1 and TRBJ2-7, with a weak D call TRBD1 (5 bases). Germline values: CDR1 MGHRA, CDR2 YSYEKL. Trimming left V 0 bases short and J 4 bases short, with 7 bases between. The CDR3 contains 13 residues. CDR3 coding DNA: TGCGCCAGCAGCCAAGATCAGGGTTACGAGCAGTACGTC. Translation: CASSQDQGYEQYV.

Here the CDR3 reads CASSPSSGSSYNEQFF. In DNA form, the CDR3 reads TGTGCCAGCAGTCCCTCTAGCGGGAGTTCCTACAATGAGCAGTTCTTC. This chain joins TRBV9 and TRBJ2-1; 10 bases map to TRBD2. The CDR3 sequence is 16 residues long. V lost 5 bases to trimming and J lost 1 base; unmatched junction nucleotides: 6. The V gene's germline CDR1 is SGDLS and CDR2 YYNGEE.

This clonotype appeared a few times. The V call is TRBV19, the J call TRBJ2-5, with D unresolved. Germline V lookup: CDR1 LNHDA, CDR2 SQIVND (reference sequence). Trimming removed 3 bases at V and 4 bases at J, with 3 bases between. This CDR3 is built from 11 residues. This CDR3 is CASSMGETQYF. CDR3 nucleotide sequence: TGTGCCAGTAGTATGGGAGAGACCCAGTACTTC.

The chain joins TRBV12-3 or TRBV12-4 to TRBJ2-1; D gene ambiguous. This CDR3 has 16 amino acids. Trimming left V 2 bases short and J 7 bases short, with 18 bases between. The CDR3 DNA reads as TGTGCCAGCAGTTTACCACCGGCGACACAAGGGAATGAGCAGTTCTTC. It encodes CASSLPPATQGNEQFF.

This clonotype was seen a few times. This sequence joins TRBV28 and TRBJ2-6; TRBD1 aligns across 7 bases. The J segment lost 4 bases and the V segment lost 8 bases, leaving 8 bases of the junction unmatched. The germline V gene encodes CDR1 MDHEN and CDR2 SYDVKM. The CDR3 consists of 15 residues. Here the CDR3 reads CASVTGAAGANVLTF. Written as DNA, the CDR3 is TGTGCCAGCGTTACAGGGGCGGCGGGGGCCAACGTCCTGACTTTC.

This sequence joins TRBV6-2 or TRBV6-3 and TRBJ2-7, with 11 bases aligning to TRBD2. There are 15 residues in the CDR3. J lost 5 bases, V lost 6 bases, and 9 bases had no gene match. In germline, CDR1 is MNHEY, CDR2 SVGEGT. As DNA, the CDR3 is TGTGCCAGCAGGGGACTAGCGGCTCTCGGGCACGAGCAGTACTTC. Encoded protein: CASRGLAALGHEQYF.

The genes are TRBV3-1 and TRBJ1-2; D not resolved. The germline CDR1 and CDR2 sequences are LGHDT and YNNKEL (reference sequence). V lost 0 bases and J lost 4, with 9 bases in between. The CDR3 runs 14 residues. The CDR3 DNA reads as TGTGCCAGCAGCCAAGAGGTGGCTGGCTATGGCTACACCTTC. Its protein product is CASSQEVAGYGYTF.

The chain recombines TRBV28 with TRBJ1-2, with D unclear. The CDR3 has 13 amino acids. The V gene lost 8 bases and the J gene lost 8 bases, with 18 bases spanning the gap. The germline V gene encodes CDR1 MDHEN and CDR2 SYDVKM. The CDR3 sequence is CASYVGFGGGYTF. CDR3 coding DNA: TGTGCCAGCTACGTGGGGTTTGGAGGCGGCTACACCTTC.

This clonotype was counted ten times or more. J is TRBJ1-2 and V is TRBV7-2, with D unresolved. Deletions cut 5 bases from V and 6 bases from J, with 10 bases between. The CDR3 extends over 12 amino acids. CDR1 SGHTA and CDR2 FQGNSA come from the germline V gene. The CDR3 region is CASSPRSDGYTF. For the CDR3, the DNA is TGTGCCAGCAGCCCCCGGAGCGATGGCTACACCTTC.